Sequencing of this TCR beta chain was carried out in a study of blood T cell repertoires in COVID-19. Study at large: COVID-19 samples from acute and convalescent phases originated in the United States, Italy and Spain. T cells, B-cell-depleted T cells, or PBMCs provided the cDNA or gDNA that served as material.

Authors' processing steps: Reference gene primer amplification yielded estimated nucleated cell counts. TCRdb's table, derived via immunoSEQ multiplex PCR, lists solely in-frame clones and lacks some. The V and J calls and the clone size are those of that table, but D and trimming were determined from the DNA. The data contain some 250,000 clones, 65% to 90% of them singletons. The clonotype comes from a woman aged 55 to 70 with active or convalescent COVID-19. Sequenced input: peripheral blood.

The CDR3 spells CASSLVQGHGYTF. CDR3 nucleotide sequence: TGCGCCAGCAGCTTGGTACAGGGCCATGGCTACACCTTC. The chain couples TRBV5-1 to TRBJ1-2; a possible D gene is TRBD1 (6 bases). The germline gives CDR1 SGHRS, CDR2 YFSETQ. The length of the CDR3 is 13 residues. V lost 0 bases to trimming and J lost 6 bases, with 9 bases between them. The whole variable domain, filled in from reference TRBV5-1 and TRBJ1-2, reads KAGVTQTPRYLIKTRGQQVTLSCSPISGHRSVSWYQQTPGQGLQFLFEYFSETQRNKGNFPGRFSGRQFSNSRSEMNVSTLELGDSALYLCASSLVQGHGYTFGSGTRLTVV.